This T cell receptor beta chain was identified during a study of blood T cell repertoires in COVID-19. Study-wide background: Material from acute and convalescent COVID-19 was sourced from the United States, Italy and Spain.

Sequencing used immunoSEQ multiplex PCR; TCRdb keeps in-frame clones, though not all of them. The profile shows approximately 130,000 clones, 70% to 80% of them singletons. Germline CDR1 MDHEN, CDR2 SYDVKM. Trimming took 6 bases from V and 4 from J; bases not matched to a gene: 5. The CDR3 is made up of 14 amino acids. This clone occurred once. The chain links TRBV28 to TRBJ1-1, with 10 bases fitting TRBD1. This TCR derives from a human donor in a cohort sampled during active COVID-19. Sequencing was done on a sample of peripheral blood. The DNA for the CDR3 is TGTGCCAGCAGCTCCGGGACAGGGGCCACTGAAGCTTTCTTT. Protein: CASSSGTGATEAFF.